This TCR beta chain was observed in a study of blood T cells in healthy people across ages. Study-wide context: About one barcoded beta molecule per two T cells came from capture by template switching.

The CDR3 is 14 residues long. Looked up from germline, CDR1 is SGHTA and CDR2 is FQGNSA. Only one count was recorded for this clonotype. Using a J-beta primer mix together with a sample-barcoded 5' primer, a second PCR was run for about 6 to 11 cycles. TCRdb recomputed calls from the 5' RACE reads with MiXCR, one row per CDR3 protein. The sample lists about 1,400,000 distinct CDR3 sequences, around 55% seen once, with 6.5% to 8.5% in the top ten. This TCR derives from a man aged 18 to 29 in good health. What was sequenced was blood. The chain links TRBV7-2 to TRBJ2-5; D perhaps matches TRBD1 (5 bases). The J call is uncertain, as TRBJ2-7 better fits the DNA end. CDR3 in amino acids: CASSFLNQGSEQYF. Written as DNA, the CDR3 is TGTGCCAGCAGCTTCCTCAATCAGGGATCCGAGCAGTACTTC.